This T cell receptor beta chain was obtained from a study of blood T cell repertoires in COVID-19. At the level of the study: PBMCs, B-cell-depleted T cells, or T cells were the source of the cDNA or gDNA that made up the material.

The authors' processing: Estimates of nucleated cell counts were drawn from the amplification of reference gene primers. Assay used: immunoSEQ multiplex PCR; TCRdb lists only in-frame clones, some missing. V and J calls and clone size are copied from that table; D and trimming were computed from the DNA. The sample lists 200,000 to 250,000 clones; 85% to 90% were seen once. The receptor was isolated from a man aged 50 or older with COVID-19, enrolled during active disease. The sequenced sample was peripheral blood.

The CDR3 region is CASSDSGAGANVLTF. In DNA form, the CDR3 reads TGTGCCAGCAGCGACTCAGGGGCTGGGGCCAACGTCCTGACTTTC. This chain uses TRBV5-6 with TRBJ2-6; D might be TRBD1 (6 bases). The germline gives CDR1 SGHDT, CDR2 YYEEEE. There are 15 residues in the CDR3. V lost 4 bases and J lost 2, with 10 bases in between.